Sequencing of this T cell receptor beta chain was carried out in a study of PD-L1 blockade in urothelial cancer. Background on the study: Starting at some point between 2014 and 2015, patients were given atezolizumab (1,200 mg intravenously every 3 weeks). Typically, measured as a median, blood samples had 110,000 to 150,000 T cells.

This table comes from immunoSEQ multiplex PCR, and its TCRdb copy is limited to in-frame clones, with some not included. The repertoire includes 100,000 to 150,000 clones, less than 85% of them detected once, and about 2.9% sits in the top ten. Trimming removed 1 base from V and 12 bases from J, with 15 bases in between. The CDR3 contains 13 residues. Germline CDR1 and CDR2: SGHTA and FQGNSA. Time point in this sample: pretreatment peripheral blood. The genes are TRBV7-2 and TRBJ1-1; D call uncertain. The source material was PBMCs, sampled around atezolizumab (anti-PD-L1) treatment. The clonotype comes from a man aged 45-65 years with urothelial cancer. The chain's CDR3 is CASSLVGFGGPFF. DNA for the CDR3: TGTGCCAGCAGCTTAGTTGGGTTTGGAGGCCCTTTCTTT. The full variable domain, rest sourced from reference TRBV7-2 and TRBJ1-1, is GAGVSQSPSNKVTEKGKDVELRCDPISGHTALYWYRQSLGQGLEFLIYFQGNSAPDKSGLPSDRFSAERTGGSVSTLTIQRTQQEDSAVYLCASSLVGFGGPFFGQGTRLTVV.